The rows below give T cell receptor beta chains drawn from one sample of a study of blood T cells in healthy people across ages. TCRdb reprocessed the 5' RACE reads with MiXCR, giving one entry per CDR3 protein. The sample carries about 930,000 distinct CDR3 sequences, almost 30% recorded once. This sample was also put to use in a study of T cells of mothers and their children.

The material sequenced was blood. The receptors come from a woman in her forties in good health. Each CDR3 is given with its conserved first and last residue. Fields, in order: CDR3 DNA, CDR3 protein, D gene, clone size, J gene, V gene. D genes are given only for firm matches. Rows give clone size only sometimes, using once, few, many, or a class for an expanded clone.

TGCGCCAGCAGCCTAGGACAGGGGGCGGACACCATATATTTT,CASSLGQGADTIYF,TRBD1,NA,TRBJ1-3,TRBV4-1
TGTGCCAGCAGTGACCCGGGACACGGACTTTTCGGTGAGCAGTTCTTC,CASSDPGHGLFGEQFF,NA,few,TRBJ2-1,TRBV6-1
TGTGCCAGCAGAGGTGGACAGGGCGGAGGGTCTGGAAACACCATATATTTT,CASRGGQGGGSGNTIYF,TRBD1,few,TRBJ1-3,TRBV27
TGTGCCAGCGGGCCAACTAACTATGGCTACACCTTC,CASGPTNYGYTF,NA,NA,TRBJ1-2,TRBV28
TGTGCCCTCTCTACCACAGCGAACACTGAAGCTTTCTTT,CALSTTANTEAFF,NA,few,TRBJ1-1,TRBV28
TGTGCCAGCAGTGAGCGACAGTATTCTAGCACAGATACGCAGTATTTT,CASSERQYSSTDTQYF,NA,NA,TRBJ2-3,TRBV6-1
TGTGCCAGCAGCAACCAGGGGGGATCGTCCTACAATGAGCAGTACTTC,CASSNQGGSSYNEQYF,NA,NA,TRBJ2-7,TRBV7-2
TGCAGCGCGGGACAGGGTATTCGGGGCTATGGCTACACCTTC,CSAGQGIRGYGYTF,TRBD1,NA,TRBJ1-2,TRBV29-1
TGTGCCAGCAGCCACAAACAGGGTTATTCACCCCTCCACTTT,CASSHKQGYSPLHF,NA,NA,TRBJ1-6,TRBV7-2
TGTGCCAGCAGCCAAGCCCCCCAGGGGGCGGAAGCTTTCTTT,CASSQAPQGAEAFF,TRBD1,few,TRBJ1-1,TRBV3-1
TGTGCCAGCAGCCAAAGGAGGGGGCACACTGAAGCTTTCTTT,CASSQRRGHTEAFF,TRBD1,NA,TRBJ1-1,TRBV3-1
TGTGCCGGCAGCTACACAGGGGGCGGCACTGAAGCTTTCTTT,CAGSYTGGGTEAFF,TRBD1,few,TRBJ1-1,TRBV7-9
TGCGCCAGCAGACATCCTACAGGGGGACTCTATGGCTACACCTTC,CASRHPTGGLYGYTF,TRBD1,few,TRBJ1-2,TRBV5-1
TGTGCCAGCAGCTTAAAGGCCCTAGGTTCGCGGGGGGAGGGCAATGAGCAGTACTTC,CASSLKALGSRGEGNEQYF,TRBD2,NA,TRBJ2-5,TRBV7-2
TGTGCCAGCAGCTTAGGCCCGGTTGGGCAGGGGGCATACGAGCAGTACTTC,CASSLGPVGQGAYEQYF,TRBD1,many,TRBJ2-7,TRBV7-2
TGTGCCAGCAGATCCGGGCCAACTTACGAGCAGTACTTC,CASRSGPTYEQYF,NA,NA,TRBJ2-7,TRBV5-5
TGTGCCAGCAGTTCCCTCCTTGATCTCAACAAGAACTATGGCTACACCTTC,CASSSLLDLNKNYGYTF,NA,once,TRBJ1-2,TRBV6-5
TGCAGTGCTAGAGATGATCGCAGCCGCCGCCAAGAGACCCAGTACTTC,CSARDDRSRRQETQYF,NA,few,TRBJ2-5,TRBV20-1
TGTGCCAGCAGTTACGATTGGCAGGGTAGTTCACCCCTCCACTTT,CASSYDWQGSSPLHF,NA,NA,TRBJ1-6,TRBV6-6
TGTGCCAGCAGCTTAAATAAGGCAGATTCACCCCTCCACTTT,CASSLNKADSPLHF,NA,few,TRBJ1-6,TRBV7-3
TGCGCCATCAGTGTCGCCATCTTGGGAGGGGCCAATGAGCAGTACTTC,CAISVAILGGANEQYF,TRBD2,once,TRBJ2-7,TRBV10-3
TGTGCCAGCAGGGTGGACGGTACGAGCTCCTACGAGCAGTACTTC,CASRVDGTSSYEQYF,NA,NA,TRBJ2-7,TRBV5-5
TGCAGTGCTACCAAACGGCGGACAGGGGGCCAAGAGACCCAGTACTTC,CSATKRRTGGQETQYF,TRBD1,many,TRBJ2-5,TRBV20-1
TGTGCCAGCAGCTTAGGTAGGGGGGCCGCGTACGAGCAGTACTTC,CASSLGRGAAYEQYF,NA,NA,TRBJ2-7,TRBV7-8
TGTGCCAGCAGTCCCCTGGGGGGGTGGGGTGAAAAACTGTTTTTT,CASSPLGGWGEKLFF,NA,NA,TRBJ1-4,TRBV28
TGCAGTGCTAGGGGCGTCGTCCGATACACTGAAGCTTTCTTT,CSARGVVRYTEAFF,NA,NA,TRBJ1-1,TRBV20-1
TGTGCCAGCAGCGTTGACTGGGGGGGGGATACGCAGTATTTT,CASSVDWGGDTQYF,TRBD2,NA,TRBJ2-3,TRBV5-5
TGTGCCACCGGCTCAGGGAACACTGAAGCTTTCTTT,CATGSGNTEAFF,NA,few,TRBJ1-1,TRBV24-1
TGTGCCAGCAGCCCAATGTGGGGGACCGGGGAGCTGTTTTTT,CASSPMWGTGELFF,NA,NA,TRBJ2-2,TRBV7-2
TGTGCCAGCAGCTTGTATGGCTCGAATGAGCAGTTCTTC,CASSLYGSNEQFF,NA,NA,TRBJ2-1,TRBV7-2
TGCAGTGCTAGAGTACCCAGGGGGGGCAAGGGGGAAGCTTTCTTT,CSARVPRGGKGEAFF,TRBD1,NA,TRBJ1-1,TRBV20-1
TGTGCCAGCAGCCCCTTTGGGTCCTACACAGATACGCAGTATTTT,CASSPFGSYTDTQYF,NA,few,TRBJ2-3,TRBV7-3
TGTGCCAGCAGCGGGAGGGTTAATGGCCTTCGGGAGACCCAGTACTTC,CASSGRVNGLRETQYF,TRBD2,NA,TRBJ2-5,TRBV2
TGTGCCAGCAGTTCTTCTCGGTTTGCGGAACTGTTTTTT,CASSSSRFAELFF,NA,few,TRBJ1-4,TRBV6-5
TGTGCCAGCAGTGCCGGGACTCCATTACTAAATGAGCAGTTCTTC,CASSAGTPLLNEQFF,NA,many,TRBJ2-1,TRBV2
TGTGCCAGCAGCTTAGCGATTGCGGGGGCCGGGGAGCTGTTTTTT,CASSLAIAGAGELFF,TRBD2,NA,TRBJ2-2,TRBV7-2
TGTGCCAGCTCACCACCGGGACGGCAGATCTTCTCCTACGAGCAGTACTTC,CASSPPGRQIFSYEQYF,NA,NA,TRBJ2-7,TRBV18
TGCGCCAGCAGCTCTTCCCCCAGCGGGGGCTCCACAGATACGCAGTATTTT,CASSSSPSGGSTDTQYF,TRBD2,NA,TRBJ2-3,TRBV5-1
TGTGCCAGCAGCGGGGACAGGGCCGAAACTAATGAAAAACTGTTTTTT,CASSGDRAETNEKLFF,TRBD1,few,TRBJ1-4,TRBV5-4
TGTACCGGCAGCGTAAGCAGCGTTAGCACAGATACGCAGTACTTC,CTGSVSSVSTDTQYF,NA,NA,TRBJ2-4,TRBV9
TGTGCCAGCAGCAAAGCGCCGGGGTATGAGCAGTTCTTC,CASSKAPGYEQFF,NA,many,TRBJ2-1,TRBV21-1